This T cell receptor (beta chain) was recovered during a study of T cell responses to AZD1222 COVID-19 vaccine. V lost 4 bases and J lost 7; bases outside the gene matches: 9. The CDR3 contains 15 residues. Germline CDR1 LGHNA, CDR2 YNFKEQ. About this clone: The antigen remains unidentified.

The data were produced by immunoSEQ multiplex PCR, yet TCRdb's version contains in-frame clones alone and is incomplete. The data hold under 150,000 clones, with approximately 85% observed a single time. Whole-study findings and limits: Only a handful of AZD1222 recipients tested seropositive at baseline. In the spike-specific TCR repertoire, nearly half reportedly target unmutated variant regions. Clonal diversity may have been underestimated, and the donors were mostly white British, with more females than males.

The V and J genes are TRBV4-2 and TRBJ2-1; TRBD2 matches 8 bases. The sequence came from an adult in good health. Sequencing was performed on peripheral blood, taken on day 0 of AZD1222 vaccination. The chain's CDR3 is CASSPKVAGMNEQFF. CDR3 nucleotide sequence: TGTGCCAGCAGCCCTAAGGTAGCGGGAATGAATGAGCAGTTCTTC.